This note documents a single T cell receptor (beta chain) sequence. The CDR3 sequence is 16 residues long. Germline V CDR1 and CDR2: LGHNA, YNFKEQ. Trimming cost V 1 base and J 4 bases; bases outside gene matches: 5. These data are taken from a study of cytomegalovirus exposure and HLA in healthy donors. It was with 60 Vbeta and 13 Jbeta primers that the PCR ran. This table comes from immunoSEQ multiplex PCR, and its TCRdb copy is limited to in-frame clones, with some not included. The sample holds about 190,000 clones, roughly four fifths seen once. The sequencing input was PBMCs. The V gene is TRBV4-2, the J gene TRBJ2-3, with TRBD2 identical over 10 bases. The sequence came from a woman aged 25 to 45 in good health and CMV-seropositive. CDR3 nucleotide sequence: TGTGCCAGCAGCCAAGTTCTAGCGGGAGAGGCAGATACGCAGTATTTT. It specifies CASSQVLAGEADTQYF.